A single sample is the source of the 13 T cell receptor beta chains below, sequenced in a study of cytomegalovirus exposure and HLA in healthy donors (dated by TCRdb to the late 2010s). Library preparation employed the immunoSEQ multiplex PCR assay. For the multiplex PCR, a mixture combining 60 forward primers for TCR Vbeta segments and 13 reverse primers for TCR Jbeta segments was used. TCRdb stores this immuneACCESS table with in-frame sequences only. Part of the clones is absent; in the studies checked, under half of the shortfall reflects unresolved V genes, and no reason is known for the rest. The sample table includes roughly 50,000 clones. The ten largest clonotypes hold around 5.6% of the sample. Source material: PBMCs. All receptors derive from a male donor in good health and CMV-seropositive.

J is TRBJ1-1 and V is TRBV5-3; D possibly corresponds to TRBD1 (6 bases). TRBV5-3 is an open reading frame whose function is uncertain. V was shortened by 2 bases and J by 7 bases, with 15 bases between the two germline ends. The CDR3 loop spans 14 amino acids. This chain's CDR3 is CARSFVKQGYEAFF. The DNA for the CDR3 is TGTGCCAGAAGCTTCGTTAAACAGGGATATGAAGCTTTCTTT.

This chain links TRBV6-5 with TRBJ2-5; 8 positions agree with TRBD2. From germline, CDR1 is MNHEY and CDR2 SVGAGI. The trim removed 5 bases at V and 1 base at J, leaving 6 bases unmatched. The CDR3 runs to 15 residues. The CDR3 protein is CASSPRGGFQETQYF. CDR3 nucleotides: TGTGCCAGCAGTCCACGGGGGGGATTCCAAGAGACCCAGTACTTC.

J is TRBJ1-3 and V is TRBV7-9, with a possible D match to TRBD1 (6 bases). The CDR3 extends over 19 amino acids. V shed 2 bases and J shed 2 bases, with 22 bases lying between them. Germline V gene lookup returns CDR1 SEHNR and CDR2 FQNEAQ (reference sequence). CDR3 in DNA: TGTGCCAGCAGCTTACGGAAAGGGGGGGGCCCCTCAGCTGGAAACACCATATATTTT. It translates to CASSLRKGGGPSAGNTIYF.

This sequence joins TRBV18 and TRBJ1-5; no reliable D call. With 3 bases removed from V and 5 bases from J, the gap between germline ends came to 8 bases. Germline lookup yields CDR1 KGHSH and CDR2 LQKENI. CDR3 length: 13 amino acids. CDR3 in amino acids: CASSPAAYQPQHF. The DNA of the CDR3 is TGTGCCAGCTCACCGGCGGCGTATCAGCCCCAGCATTTT.

V usage is TRBV4-2 and J usage is TRBJ1-2; a weak D match, TRBD1 (6 bases). The CDR3 loop spans 15 amino acids. V lost 0 bases to trimming and J lost 7 bases, with 15 bases between them. The germline CDR1 and CDR2 sequences are LGHNA and YNFKEQ. The DNA for the CDR3 is TGTGCCAGCAGCCAAGATGGGGGCGCGGGTCGTGGCTACACCTTC. Protein: CASSQDGGAGRGYTF.

CDR3 DNA: TGTGCCAGCAGTACCCCTCAGGAGGCCAGCACTGAAGCTTTCTTT. It is translated as CASSTPQEASTEAFF. The V gene is TRBV6-6, the J gene TRBJ1-1; D is uncertain. V was trimmed by 5 bases and J by 4 bases, leaving 17 bases between them. The CDR3 has 15 amino acids. Germline V gives CDR1 MNHNY, CDR2 SVGAGI (reference sequence).

The rearrangement links TRBV7-9 to TRBJ1-5; D is unresolved. This CDR3 has 16 residues. CDR1 is SEHNR, CDR2 FQNEAQ, per germline (reference sequence). V was pared by 1 base and J by 2 bases, with 12 bases between. The CDR3 loop reads CASSLGTVQGNQPQHF. The DNA of the CDR3 is TGTGCCAGCAGCTTAGGTACGGTGCAAGGCAATCAGCCCCAGCATTTT.

The chain carries TRBV7-3 and TRBJ2-1; maybe TRBD2 (5 bases). V lost 5 bases and J lost 10, with 18 bases in between. This CDR3 has 14 residues. Per germline, CDR1 SGHTA and CDR2 FQGTGA. The CDR3: CASSLSAGTGEQFF. Here the CDR3 DNA reads TGTGCCAGCAGCCTCTCCGCCGGCACGGGAGAGCAGTTCTTC.

The chain uses TRBV19 and TRBJ2-5; 7 nucleotides agree with TRBD2. The V gene's germline CDR1 is LNHDA and CDR2 SQIVND (reference sequence). CDR3 length equals 15 residues. V shed 1 base and J 4 bases; nucleotides not matched to a gene: 6. The DNA of the CDR3 is TGTGCCAGTAGTATAGGGGCGGGGGTCCCAGAGACCCAGTACTTC. Translation: CASSIGAGVPETQYF.

The V call is TRBV6-1, the J call TRBJ2-7; TRBD1 aligns across 7 bases. This CDR3 comprises 12 residues. Germline V gene data show CDR1 as MNHNS and CDR2 as SASEGT. V dropped 10 bases and J dropped 2; count of bases not matched to a gene: 5. In DNA form, the CDR3 reads TGTGCCACCGACAGGGTAGCCTACGAGCAGTACTTC. This gives the protein CATDRVAYEQYF.

This sequence joins TRBV5-1 and TRBJ2-7; the D gene is possibly TRBD2 (6 bases). The V gene's germline CDR1 is SGHRS and CDR2 YFSETQ. This CDR3 is built from 14 residues. The V and J ends lost 4 bases and 2 bases respectively, with 13 bases between them. The CDR3 coding sequence is TGCGCCAGCAGCCCGGGGGTCGGGACCTACGAGCAGTACTTC. Amino acid sequence: CASSPGVGTYEQYF.

This rearrangement joins TRBV5-4 to TRBJ1-3; D is possibly TRBD1 (6 bases). The ends were cut back, 4 bases at V and 1 base at J, with 9 bases in the middle. Germline CDR1 and CDR2: SGHNT and YYREEE (reference sequence). This CDR3 is 14 amino acids long. As DNA, the CDR3 is TGTGCCAGCAGCAGAGGGACATCTGGAAACACCATATATTTT. It codes for CASSRGTSGNTIYF.

The chain recombines TRBV5-6 with TRBJ2-1, with D tentatively TRBD2 (5 bases). The CDR3 contains 13 residues. CDR1 is SGHDT, CDR2 YYEEEE, per germline. Trimming left V 3 bases short and J 12 bases short, with 16 bases between. Written as DNA, the CDR3 is TGTGCCAGCAGCTCCAGACCCCTCGGAGGGCAGTTCTTC. Translated, it gives CASSSRPLGGQFF. Filled out from reference TRBV5-6 and TRBJ2-1, the complete variable domain reads DAGVTQSPTHLIKTRGQQVTLRCSPKSGHDTVSWYQQALGQGPQFIFQYYEEEERQRGNFPDRFSGHQFPNYSSELNVNALLLGDSALYLCASSSRPLGGQFFGPGTRLTVL.